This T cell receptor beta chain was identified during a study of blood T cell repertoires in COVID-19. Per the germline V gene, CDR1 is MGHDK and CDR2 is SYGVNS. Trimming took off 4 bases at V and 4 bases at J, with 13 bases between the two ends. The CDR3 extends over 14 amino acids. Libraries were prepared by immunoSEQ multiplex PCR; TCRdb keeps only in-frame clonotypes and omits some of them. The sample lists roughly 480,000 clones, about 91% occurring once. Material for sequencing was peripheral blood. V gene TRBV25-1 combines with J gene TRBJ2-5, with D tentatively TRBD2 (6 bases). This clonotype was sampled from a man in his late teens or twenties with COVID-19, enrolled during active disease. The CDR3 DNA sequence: TGTGCCAGCAGTGGGGAAGGAGGGAGAGAGACCCAGTACTTC. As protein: CASSGEGGRETQYF.